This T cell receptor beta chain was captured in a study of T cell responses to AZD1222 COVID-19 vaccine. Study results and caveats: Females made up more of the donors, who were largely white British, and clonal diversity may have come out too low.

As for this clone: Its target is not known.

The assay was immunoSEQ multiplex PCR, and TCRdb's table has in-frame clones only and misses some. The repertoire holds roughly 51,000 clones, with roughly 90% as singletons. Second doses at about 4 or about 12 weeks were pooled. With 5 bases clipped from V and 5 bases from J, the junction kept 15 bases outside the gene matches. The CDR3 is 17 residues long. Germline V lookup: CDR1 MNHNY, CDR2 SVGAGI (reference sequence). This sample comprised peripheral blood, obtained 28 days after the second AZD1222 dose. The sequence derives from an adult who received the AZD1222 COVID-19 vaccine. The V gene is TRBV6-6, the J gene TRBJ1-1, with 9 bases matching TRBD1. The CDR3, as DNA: TGTGCCAGCAGTCATAAAAGGCCGGGACAGGGTTATACTGAAGCTTTCTTT. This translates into CASSHKRPGQGYTEAFF.